A single sample is the source of the 25 T cell receptor beta chains below, sequenced in a study of blood T cell repertoires in COVID-19. Some clones are missing from TCRdb's copy, which holds only in-frame ones; the method was immunoSEQ multiplex PCR. The data hold about 280,000 clones, with around 85% observed a single time. Sample: PBMCs or T cells enriched from blood (not recorded which). The receptors were gathered from a woman in her fifties or sixties who had recovered from COVID-19.

The chain recombines TRBV14 with TRBJ2-1; the D gene is possibly TRBD2 (6 bases). Trimming left V 6 bases short and J 5 bases short, with 20 bases between. From germline, CDR1 is SGHDN and CDR2 FVKESK. The CDR3 runs 16 residues. CDR3 sequence: CASSSRDSYNNNEQFF. The CDR3 DNA reads TGTGCCAGCAGTTCGCGGGACTCGTATAATAACAATGAGCAGTTCTTC.

This clone showed up just a few times. The V gene is TRBV5-1, the J gene TRBJ2-5; TRBD1 agrees at 7 bases. The V gene's germline CDR1 is SGHRS and CDR2 YFSETQ. The length of the CDR3 is 14 residues. J lost 1 base, V lost 2 bases, and 2 bases had no gene match. In DNA, the CDR3 is TGCGCCAGCAGCTTCGGGACAGCCCAAGAGACCCAGTACTTC. Translating it yields CASSFGTAQETQYF.

The chain combines TRBV25-1 with TRBJ1-2; 7 bases line up with TRBD1. Germline V CDR1 and CDR2: MGHDK, SYGVNS. Trimming at V came to 8 bases and at J to 2 bases, leaving 5 bases not matched to a gene. This CDR3 spans 13 amino acids. The CDR3 spells CASRDSLNYGYTF. The CDR3 DNA sequence: TGTGCCAGCCGGGACAGTTTGAACTATGGCTACACCTTC.

The gene calls are TRBV2 and TRBJ1-1, with TRBD1 matching over 9 bases. Germline-derived CDR1 and CDR2 are SNHLY and FYNNEI. V lost 8 bases and J lost 5; bases outside the gene matches: 9. The CDR3 loop spans 14 amino acids. CDR3 loop: CASRFDRGDTEAFF. The CDR3 DNA sequence: TGTGCCAGCCGATTTGACAGGGGGGATACTGAAGCTTTCTTT.

For the CDR3, the DNA is TGCAGTGCTAGATGGGACAGGGAGCAGTTCTTC. This codes for CSARWDREQFF. The chain is built from TRBV20-1 and TRBJ2-1; 8 nucleotides match TRBD1. From germline, CDR1 is DFQATT and CDR2 SNEGSKA (reference sequence). The CDR3 covers 11 residues. V lost 2 bases to trimming and J lost 10 bases; unmatched junction nucleotides: 1.

This sequence joins TRBV4-2 and TRBJ1-1, with D possibly being TRBD1 (6 bases). CDR3 length equals 18 residues. Trimming removed 2 bases at V and 6 bases at J, with 25 bases between. The germline V gene has CDR1 LGHNA and CDR2 YNFKEQ. The CDR3 loop reads CASSQMTGQPSRRSEAFF. For the CDR3, the DNA is TGTGCCAGCAGCCAAATGACAGGCCAACCGTCCAGGCGCTCTGAAGCTTTCTTT.

The chain carries TRBV28 and TRBJ2-1; 13 bases fit TRBD2. This CDR3 has 16 residues. After removal of 3 bases from V and 8 bases from J, the junction contained 7 bases not matched to a gene. Germline V CDR1 and CDR2: MDHEN, SYDVKM. For the CDR3, the DNA is TGTGCCAGCAGTTTCCCCACTAGCGGGGGGGATTATGAGCAGTTCTTC. Translating it yields CASSFPTSGGDYEQFF.

The chain employs TRBV7-2 and TRBJ1-2, with 8 bases that match TRBD1. V was clipped by 1 base and J by 4 bases; unmatched bases: 8. CDR3 length equals 16 residues. Per germline, CDR1 SGHTA and CDR2 FQGNSA. The CDR3 loop reads CASSLDGRGRPYGYTF. The CDR3 nucleotides are TGTGCCAGCAGCTTAGATGGCAGGGGGCGCCCCTATGGCTACACCTTC.

Of note for this clone: Distinct nucleotide sequences in the sample also encode this CDR3. The chain carries TRBV30 and TRBJ1-2; D not resolved. There are 14 residues in the CDR3. CDR1 is GTSNPN and CDR2 is SVGIG in the germline V gene (reference sequence). V was cut by 0 bases and J by 2 bases, with 10 bases left in between. The CDR3 bases are TGTGCCTGGAGTGTACTGGGGAGAAACTATGGCTACACCTTC. Translating gives CAWSVLGRNYGYTF.

The chain links TRBV27 to TRBJ2-3; 11 nucleotides match TRBD2. The CDR3 spans 18 residues. Looked up from germline, CDR1 is MNHEY and CDR2 is SMNVEV (reference sequence). V shed 5 bases, J shed 3 bases, and the junction held 13 bases outside the gene matches. The CDR3 sequence: CASSPTSGTILGTDTQYF. CDR3 bases: TGTGCCAGCAGTCCGACTAGCGGGACCATACTCGGTACAGATACGCAGTATTTT.

This chain joins TRBV3-1 (or the pseudogene TRBV3-2) and TRBJ2-7; the match to TRBD2 covers 8 bases. The germline V gene has CDR1 LGHDT and CDR2 YNNKEL (reference sequence). V lost 2 bases, J lost 2 bases, and 5 bases stayed unmatched. This CDR3 has 15 amino acids. CDR3 amino acids: CASSQSRAGAYEQYF. The DNA of the CDR3 is TGTGCCAGCAGCCAATCGAGAGCGGGAGCCTACGAGCAGTACTTC.

The chain has TRBV13 and TRBJ2-1; D unresolved. V dropped 5 bases and J dropped 2 bases, with 16 bases sitting between them. The CDR3 sequence is 16 residues long. The germline CDR1 and CDR2 sequences are PRHDT and FYEKMQ (reference sequence). CDR3 region: CASSPPLPLPYNEQFF. The CDR3, as DNA: TGTGCCAGCAGCCCTCCACTCCCCCTACCCTACAATGAGCAGTTCTTC. Together with reference TRBV13 and TRBJ2-1, the CDR3 gives the full variable domain: AAGVIQSPRHLIKEKRETATLKCYPIPRHDTVYWYQQGPGQDPQFLISFYEKMQSDKGSIPDRFSAQQFSDYHSELNMSSLELGDSALYFCASSPPLPLPYNEQFFGPGTRLTVL.

The rearrangement joins TRBV5-5 to TRBJ1-1, with TRBD1 identical over 7 bases. Germline loops: CDR1 SGHKS, CDR2 YYEKEE (reference sequence). The junction had 8 bases not matched to a gene; V was cut back by 0 bases and J by 3 bases. The CDR3 loop spans 16 amino acids. The CDR3 DNA follows: TGTGCCAGCAGCTTGGGCCTGGGCAGGGGGTACACTGAAGCTTTCTTT. It translates to CASSLGLGRGYTEAFF. Based on the CDR3 plus reference TRBV5-5 and TRBJ1-1, the full variable domain is DAGVTQSPTHLIKTRGQQVTLRCSPISGHKSVSWYQQVLGQGPQFIFQYYEKEERGRGNFPDRFSARQFPNYSSELNVNALLLGDSALYLCASSLGLGRGYTEAFFGQGTRLTVV.

J is TRBJ1-2 and V is TRBV3-1 (or the pseudogene TRBV3-2); maybe TRBD1 (5 bases). V dropped 1 base and J dropped 3 bases, with 9 bases sitting between them. Per germline, CDR1 LGHDT and CDR2 YNNKEL (reference sequence). This CDR3 is built from 14 residues. CDR3 nucleotide sequence: TGTGCCAGCAGCCAAGCGGCACAGGACTATGGCTACACCTTC. This sequence encodes CASSQAAQDYGYTF.

The V gene is TRBV19, the J gene TRBJ2-7, with D tentatively TRBD1 (5 bases). The CDR3 totals 14 residues. Germline V lookup: CDR1 LNHDA, CDR2 SQIVND (reference sequence). V lost 8 bases and J 0 bases, leaving 14 bases between the germline ends. The CDR3 here is CASRQSQGSYEQYF. The CDR3 nucleotides are TGTGCCAGTCGGCAGTCTCAGGGCTCCTACGAGCAGTACTTC.

The chain uses TRBV19 and TRBJ2-1, with TRBD2 matching 10 bases. The CDR3 runs 14 residues. Per the germline V gene, CDR1 is LNHDA and CDR2 is SQIVND (reference sequence). Trimming cost V 10 bases and J 2 bases; bases outside gene matches: 5. The CDR3, as DNA: TGTGCCACCACGACTAGCGGGCCCTACAATGAGCAGTTCTTC. It yields the protein CATTTSGPYNEQFF.

V is TRBV9 and J is TRBJ1-1; D possibly corresponds to TRBD1 (6 bases). This CDR3 contains 17 residues. In germline, CDR1 is SGDLS, CDR2 YYNGEE. Trimming took 2 bases from V and 1 from J, leaving 18 bases between them. The CDR3 reads CASSVSLTGRRNTEAFF. CDR3 sequence (DNA): TGTGCCAGCAGCGTGTCCTTGACAGGCAGGAGGAACACTGAAGCTTTCTTT.

This clone was detected only once. The chain links TRBV5-1 to TRBJ2-1; D is perhaps TRBD1 (8 bases). Trimming pared 4 bases from V and 7 bases from J, leaving 18 bases between. CDR3 length: 15 residues. The V gene's germline CDR1 is SGHRS and CDR2 YFSETQ. CDR3 nucleotide sequence: TGCGCCAGCAGCCCGAGCGGGACAGGTTCGAATGAGCAGTTCTTC. As protein: CASSPSGTGSNEQFF.

V and J are TRBV7-9 and TRBJ1-5; tentative D call: TRBD1 (5 bases). Germline V gives CDR1 SEHNR, CDR2 FQNEAQ (reference sequence). This CDR3 contains 15 residues. Trimming cost V 5 bases and J 2 bases, with 13 bases left between them. For the CDR3, the DNA is TGTGCCAGCAGCACAGGACCCGGTGGCAATCAGCCCCAGCATTTT. This codes for CASSTGPGGNQPQHF. Looking up the rest from reference TRBV7-9 and TRBJ1-5 gives the full variable domain: DTGVSQNPRHKITKRGQNVTFRCDPISEHNRLYWYRQTLGQGPEFLTYFQNEAQLEKSRLLSDRFSAERPKGSFSTLEIQRTEQGDSAMYLCASSTGPGGNQPQHFGDGTRLSIL.

To note about this clone: Compared with germline, one end of the junction differs, possibly owing to a read error. The genes are TRBV11-2 and TRBJ2-7; TRBD2 matches 7 bases. The V gene's germline CDR1 is SGHAT and CDR2 FQNNGV. The CDR3 totals 15 residues. The CDR3 is CASRGRGERLYGQYF. The CDR3 DNA reads TGTGCCAGCAGAGGTCGGGGGGAACGACTATACGGGCAGTACTTC.

This chain links TRBV28 with TRBJ1-1; a weak D match, TRBD1 (6 bases). The V gene's germline CDR1 is MDHEN and CDR2 SYDVKM. The V gene lost 6 bases and the J gene lost 4 bases, with 21 bases spanning the gap. This CDR3 has 16 residues. CDR3 in DNA: TGTGCCAGCAGCGACTACGGGGGGCGCGGATCCACTGAAGCTTTCTTT. Amino acid sequence: CASSDYGGRGSTEAFF. The full variable domain, rest sourced from reference TRBV28 and TRBJ1-1, is DVKVTQSSRYLVKRTGEKVFLECVQDMDHENMFWYRQDPGLGLRLIYFSYDVKMKEKGDIPEGYSVSREKKERFSLILESASTNQTSMYLCASSDYGGRGSTEAFFGQGTRLTVV.

The chain recombines TRBV12-3 or TRBV12-4 with TRBJ2-7; TRBD1 aligns across 8 bases. The CDR3 covers 13 residues. V lost 6 bases to trimming and J lost 4 bases; unmatched junction nucleotides: 5. CDR3 sequence (DNA): TGTGCCAGCAGGGGGACAGGAAGATACGAGCAGTACTTC. It codes for CASRGTGRYEQYF.

The gene calls are TRBV5-1 and TRBJ2-1; no reliable D call. V was clipped by 0 bases and J by 14 bases, with 15 bases between them. CDR3 length: 13 amino acids. Germline CDR1 is SGHRS and CDR2 is YFSETQ. CDR3 protein: CASSLAGLERKFF. The CDR3 bases are TGCGCCAGCAGCTTGGCAGGCTTAGAAAGGAAGTTCTTC.

The V gene is TRBV5-4, the J gene TRBJ2-3; a weak D match, TRBD1 (5 bases). This CDR3 region has 15 residues. The germline V gene has CDR1 SGHNT and CDR2 YYREEE (reference sequence). The germline V and J ends were trimmed by 4 bases and 0 bases, with 12 bases remaining between them. DNA of the CDR3: TGTGCCAGCAGCCAAAGACAGTCTAGCACAGATACGCAGTATTTT. Protein: CASSQRQSSTDTQYF.

J is TRBJ2-7 and V is TRBV3-1 (or the pseudogene TRBV3-2); D perhaps matches TRBD2 (5 bases). V lost 5 bases, J lost 0 bases, and 8 bases lay in between. Germline CDR1 and CDR2: LGHDT and YNNKEL (reference sequence). This CDR3 is built from 13 residues. As DNA, the CDR3 is TGTGCCAGCAGCGGACTTACCTCCTACGAGCAGTACTTC. Its protein product is CASSGLTSYEQYF.